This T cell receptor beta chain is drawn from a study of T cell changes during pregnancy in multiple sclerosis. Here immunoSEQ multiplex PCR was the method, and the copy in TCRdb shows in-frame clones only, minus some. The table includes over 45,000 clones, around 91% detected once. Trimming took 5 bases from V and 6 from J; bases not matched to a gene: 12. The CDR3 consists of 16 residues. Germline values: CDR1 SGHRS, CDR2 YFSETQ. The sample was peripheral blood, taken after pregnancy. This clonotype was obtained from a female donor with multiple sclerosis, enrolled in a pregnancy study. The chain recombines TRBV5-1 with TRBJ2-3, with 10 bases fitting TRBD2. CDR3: CASRTSGPTSADTQYF. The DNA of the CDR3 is TGCGCCAGCAGGACTAGCGGGCCAACATCGGCTGATACGCAGTATTTT.